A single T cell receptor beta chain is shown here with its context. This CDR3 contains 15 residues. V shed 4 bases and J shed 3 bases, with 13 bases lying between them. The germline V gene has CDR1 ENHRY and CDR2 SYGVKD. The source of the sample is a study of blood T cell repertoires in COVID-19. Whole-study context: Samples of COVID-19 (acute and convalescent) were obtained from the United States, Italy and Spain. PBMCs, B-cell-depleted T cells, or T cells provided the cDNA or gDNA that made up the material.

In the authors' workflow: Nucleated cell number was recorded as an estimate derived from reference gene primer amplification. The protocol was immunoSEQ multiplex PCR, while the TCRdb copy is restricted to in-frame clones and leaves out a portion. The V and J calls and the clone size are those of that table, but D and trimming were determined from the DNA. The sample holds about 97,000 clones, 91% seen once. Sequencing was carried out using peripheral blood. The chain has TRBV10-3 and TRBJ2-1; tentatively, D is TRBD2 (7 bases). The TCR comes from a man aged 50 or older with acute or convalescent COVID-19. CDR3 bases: TGTGCCATCAGTGGGGGGGGCCAGGGCTACAATGAGCAGTTCTTC. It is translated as CAISGGGQGYNEQFF.